The T cell receptor beta chain under discussion was sequenced for a study of blood T cell repertoires in COVID-19. Study summary: PBMCs, B-cell-depleted T cells, or T cells provided the cDNA or gDNA that made up the material.

Method: immunoSEQ multiplex PCR; TCRdb's copy keeps in-frame clones and lacks some. The top ten clones hold less than 3.5% of a sample with 300,000 to 400,000 clones, around nine tenths of them seen once. The V gene lost 2 bases and the J gene lost 1 base, with 14 bases spanning the gap. CDR1 is SGHAT, CDR2 FQNNGV, per germline. CDR3 length: 16 residues. This clonotype was obtained from a human donor in a cohort sampled during active COVID-19. The chain joins TRBV11-2 to TRBJ1-1; maybe TRBD1 (6 bases). Sequencing was done on a sample of peripheral blood. CDR3 coding DNA: TGTGCCAGCAGCTTACTTGCAGGGGTGGGGAACACTGAAGCTTTCTTT. Amino acids: CASSLLAGVGNTEAFF.